The 6 T cell receptor beta chains below all came from one sample that was sequenced in a study of blood T cells in healthy people across ages. With a J-beta primer mix and a sample-barcoded 5' primer, a second PCR ran roughly 6 to 11 cycles. TCRdb recomputed calls from the 5' RACE reads with MiXCR, one row per CDR3 protein. The repertoire holds approximately 1,700,000 distinct CDR3 sequences, with more than 35% as singletons. Material: blood. These receptors all come from a human donor in good health.

This chain joins TRBV20-1 and TRBJ2-3, with TRBD2 matching 7 bases. The CDR3 loop spans 15 amino acids. Germline CDR1 DFQATT, CDR2 SNEGSKA (reference sequence). V lost 4 bases to trimming and J lost 3 bases; unmatched junction nucleotides: 10. Written as DNA, the CDR3 is TGCAGTGCTATGGGGGAGGGAGGAAAGACAGATACGCAGTATTTT. Its translation: CSAMGEGGKTDTQYF.

The chain uses TRBV5-1 and TRBJ2-1, with 10 bases matching TRBD2. CDR1 is SGHRS, CDR2 YFSETQ, per germline. This CDR3 is 15 amino acids long. V shed 2 bases, J shed 7 bases, and the junction held 6 bases outside the gene matches. The CDR3 region has the DNA TGCGCCAGCAGCTTTTGGACTAGCGGATTAAATGAGCAGTTCTTC. This encodes CASSFWTSGLNEQFF.

This clonotype has a handful of counts. V gene TRBV4-2 combines with J gene TRBJ2-5; 7 bases are a match to TRBD2. The CDR3 sequence is 15 residues long. Germline V gene data show CDR1 as LGHNA and CDR2 as YNFKEQ. The V and J ends lost 0 bases and 7 bases, in that order; junction bases with no gene match: 8. As DNA, the CDR3 is TGTGCCAGCAGCCAAGATTGGGGTTCGGGGGGGACCCAGTACTTC. Translating gives CASSQDWGSGGTQYF.

This clonotype was seen a handful of times. The CDR3 DNA follows: TGTGCCAGCAGCTTACATTTAGGGCCGTCCGAGCAGTACTTC. Amino acid sequence: CASSLHLGPSEQYF. The chain couples TRBV7-2 to TRBJ2-7, with D unclear. Germline V gives CDR1 SGHTA, CDR2 FQGNSA. V lost 2 bases and J lost 6, with 14 bases in between. This CDR3 spans 14 amino acids.

The chain joins TRBV7-8 to TRBJ1-5; possibly TRBD1 for D (6 bases). Germline CDR1 reads SGHVS; CDR2 reads FQNEAQ. There are 15 residues in the CDR3. V was shortened by 6 bases and J by 7 bases, with 19 bases between the two germline ends. The CDR3 is CASRGQIGLGQPQHF. DNA for the CDR3: TGTGCCAGCAGAGGACAGATTGGGTTAGGGCAGCCCCAGCATTTT.

The chain combines TRBV29-1 with TRBJ2-1, with a weak D call TRBD1 (6 bases). Trimming stripped 7 bases from V and 2 bases from J, with 12 bases between. The CDR3 is 13 amino acids. Per the germline V gene, CDR1 is SQVTM and CDR2 is ANQGSEA. CDR3 coding DNA: TGCAGCGGGGATGACAGGACCTACAATGAGCAGTTCTTC. It specifies CSGDDRTYNEQFF.